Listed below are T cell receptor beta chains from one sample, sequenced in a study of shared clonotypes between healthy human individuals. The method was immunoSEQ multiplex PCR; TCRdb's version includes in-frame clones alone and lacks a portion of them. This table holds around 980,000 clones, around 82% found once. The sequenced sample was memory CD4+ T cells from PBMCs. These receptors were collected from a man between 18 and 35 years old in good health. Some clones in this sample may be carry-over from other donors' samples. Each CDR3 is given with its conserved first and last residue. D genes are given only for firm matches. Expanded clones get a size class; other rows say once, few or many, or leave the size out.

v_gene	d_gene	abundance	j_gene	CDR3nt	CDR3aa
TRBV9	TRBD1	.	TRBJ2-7	TGTGCCAGCAGCCCCCACCTGACAGGGTACGAGCAGTACTTC	CASSPHLTGYEQYF
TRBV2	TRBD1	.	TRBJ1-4	TGTGCCAGCAGTACTCAGGGGGCTAATGAAAAACTGTTTTTT	CASSTQGANEKLFF
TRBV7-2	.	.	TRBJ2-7	TGTGCCAGCAGCTTAGTCCCCTACGAGCAGTACTTC	CASSLVPYEQYF
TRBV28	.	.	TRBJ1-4	TGTGCCAGCAGCCTAGGGGGGTTCGCAACTAATGAAAAACTGTTTTTT	CASSLGGFATNEKLFF
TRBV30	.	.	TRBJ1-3	TGTGCCTTAGGCGGGGGTGGAGGAAACACCATATATTTT	CALGGGGGNTIYF
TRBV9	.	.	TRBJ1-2	TGTGCCAGCAGTTCTAACTACTATGGCTACACCTTC	CASSSNYYGYTF
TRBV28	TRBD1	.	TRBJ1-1	TGTGCCAGCACTCGGGAGGGGGCAACCACTGAAGCTTTCTTT	CASTREGATTEAFF
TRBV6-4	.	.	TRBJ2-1	TGTGCCAGCAGTGTGGCTCCCGCGGATGAGCAGTTCTTC	CASSVAPADEQFF
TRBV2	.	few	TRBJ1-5	TGTGCCAGCAGCGCCATCGACAGGAATCAGCCCCAGCATTTT	CASSAIDRNQPQHF
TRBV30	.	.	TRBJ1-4	TGTGCCTGGAGTGTAGGAGGACCCGGGGAAAAACTGTTTTTT	CAWSVGGPGEKLFF
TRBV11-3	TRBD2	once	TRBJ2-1	TGTGCCAGCAGCTCGACTAGCTCGGGGTACAATGAGCAGTTCTTC	CASSSTSSGYNEQFF
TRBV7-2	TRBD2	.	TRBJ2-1	TGTGCCAGCAGCTTACAGGGTCTAGCGGGTAACAATGAGCAGTTCTTC	CASSLQGLAGNNEQFF
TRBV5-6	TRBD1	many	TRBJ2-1	TGTGCCAGCAGCTTGATGAGGACAGGGGGCATCCTCTTC	CASSLMRTGGILF
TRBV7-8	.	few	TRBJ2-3	TGTGCCAGCAGCTCCTCCCGGGGAGATACGCAGTATTTT	CASSSSRGDTQYF
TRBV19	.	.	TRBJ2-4	TGTGCTACGGGACAACAGTATGGGGACATTCAGTACTTC	CATGQQYGDIQYF
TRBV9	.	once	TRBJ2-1	TGTGCCAGCAGCATGCCCGACCCGGCCTACAATGAGCAGTTCTTC	CASSMPDPAYNEQFF
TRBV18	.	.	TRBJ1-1	TGTGCCAGCTCACGGGGCGGCCACTATGGGACTGAAGCTTTCTTT	CASSRGGHYGTEAFF
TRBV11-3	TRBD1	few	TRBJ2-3	TGTGCCAGCAGCCCGACAGGGTCAGATACGCAGTATTTT	CASSPTGSDTQYF
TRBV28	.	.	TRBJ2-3	TGTGCCAGCACCTCTAGCACAGATACGCAGTATTTT	CASTSSTDTQYF
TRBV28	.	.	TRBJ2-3	TGTGCCAGCAGGCCAGGTTACCGGGATACGCAGTATTTT	CASRPGYRDTQYF
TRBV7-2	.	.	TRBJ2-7	TGTGCCAGCAGCTTGTCCCGGGACTACGAGCAGTACTTC	CASSLSRDYEQYF
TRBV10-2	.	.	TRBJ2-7	TGCGCCAGCAGGGGTGCGGGTAGGGACTACGAGCAGTACTTC	CASRGAGRDYEQYF
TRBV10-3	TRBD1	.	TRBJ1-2	TGTGCCATCAGTGACCTAAGACAGGGGAAAGGCTATGGCTACACCTTC	CAISDLRQGKGYGYTF
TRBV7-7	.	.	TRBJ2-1	TGTGCCAGCAGCCCCAGATCGGACCTATACAATGAGCAGTTCTTC	CASSPRSDLYNEQFF
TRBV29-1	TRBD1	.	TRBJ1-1	TGCAGCGTTGCCAGGGGGTATTACACTGAAGCTTTCTTT	CSVARGYYTEAFF
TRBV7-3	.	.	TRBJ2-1	TGTGCCAGCAGCTCAGAATTAAATGAGCAGTTCTTC	CASSSELNEQFF
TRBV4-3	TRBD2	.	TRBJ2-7	TGCGCCAGCAGCCAAGGACCCATGGGGCTAGCGGGAGGGCCGGGCTACGAGCAGTACTTC	CASSQGPMGLAGGPGYEQYF
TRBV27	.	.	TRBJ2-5	TGTGCCAGCAGTTCACAAGAGACCCAGTACTTC	CASSSQETQYF
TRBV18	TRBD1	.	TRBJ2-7	TGTGCCAGCTCACCACTCGGCCCAGGTTCAGGGGGCTACGAGCAGTACTTC	CASSPLGPGSGGYEQYF
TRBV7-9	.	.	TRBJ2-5	TGTGCCAGCAGCTTACCTTTGCGTCCGACCGCAGAGACCCAGTACTTC	CASSLPLRPTAETQYF
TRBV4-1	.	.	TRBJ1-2	TGCGCCAGCAGCCAAGATCCCAGAACTAACTATGGCTACACCTTC	CASSQDPRTNYGYTF
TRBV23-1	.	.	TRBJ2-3	TGCGCCAGCAGTCAATCGATCGGAGATACGCAGTATTTT	CASSQSIGDTQYF
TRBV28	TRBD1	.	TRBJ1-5	TGTGCCAGCAGTATACCGGGACAGGGCCTCCGGCCCCAGCATTTT	CASSIPGQGLRPQHF
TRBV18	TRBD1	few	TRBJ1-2	TGTGCCAGCTCGCCACTCGACAGGGACGGCTACACCTTC	CASSPLDRDGYTF
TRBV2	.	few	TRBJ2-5	TGTGCCAGCAGTGATTTTGGGTCCCGAGGAGGCCAAGAGACCCAGTACTTC	CASSDFGSRGGQETQYF
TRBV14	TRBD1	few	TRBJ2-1	TGTGCCAGCAGCCATTACCCGGACAGGGTAGAGTTCTTC	CASSHYPDRVEFF
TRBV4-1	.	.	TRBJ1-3	TGCGCCAGCAGCCAAGGCTTGGGACGAACTGGAAACACCATATATTTT	CASSQGLGRTGNTIYF
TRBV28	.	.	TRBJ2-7	TGTGCCAGCAGCCCTAGAAGGGGACACGAGCAGTACTTC	CASSPRRGHEQYF
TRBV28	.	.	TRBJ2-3	TGTGCCAGCAGTCCCTCCGCAGCCCGGACAGATACGCAGTATTTT	CASSPSAARTDTQYF
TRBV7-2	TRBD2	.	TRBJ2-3	TGTGCCAGCAGCACACGGACTAGCGGAATCACAGATACGCAGTATTTT	CASSTRTSGITDTQYF
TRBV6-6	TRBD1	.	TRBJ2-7	TGTGCCAGCAGTCGACAGGGGGCCAGAGGTTCCTACGAGTACTTC	CASSRQGARGSYEYF
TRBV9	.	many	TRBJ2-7	TGTGCCAGCAGCGTTGGAGGGACAGTTTACGAGCAGTACTTC	CASSVGGTVYEQYF
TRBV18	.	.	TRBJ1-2	TGTGCCAGCTCCCCCGGGTTCGACTATGGCTACACCTTC	CASSPGFDYGYTF
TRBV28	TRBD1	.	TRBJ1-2	TGTGCCAGCAGTTTCCATCACCTGGGCCAGGGGGCCGGCTACACCTTC	CASSFHHLGQGAGYTF
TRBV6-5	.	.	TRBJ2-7	TGTGCCAGCAGGAGGGACCTCTCCTACGAGCAGTACTTC	CASRRDLSYEQYF
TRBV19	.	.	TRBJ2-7	TGTGCCAGTTCCGGGGACACGCGTGAGCAGTACTTC	CASSGDTREQYF
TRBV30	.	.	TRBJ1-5	TGTGCCTGGAGTTACCAGGCACGTCAGCCCCAGCATTTT	CAWSYQARQPQHF
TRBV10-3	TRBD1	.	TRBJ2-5	TGTGCCATCAGTGATTTGGGACAGGGGGCCCAAGAGACCCAGTACTTC	CAISDLGQGAQETQYF
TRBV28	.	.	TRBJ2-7	TGTGCCAGCAGTTTGGGGCAGCCCTACGAGCAGTACTTC	CASSLGQPYEQYF
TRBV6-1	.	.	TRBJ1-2	TGTGCCGGATCGGGACGGTGGGATGGCTACACCTTC	CAGSGRWDGYTF
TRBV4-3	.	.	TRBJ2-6	TGCGCCAGCAGCCAGGGTTCCTGGTTTAGGGGATCCCTCGGGGCCAACGTCCTGACTTTC	CASSQGSWFRGSLGANVLTF
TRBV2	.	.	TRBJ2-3	TGTGCCAGCGCCGGGACCGAGAAGACCACAGATACGCAGTATTTT	CASAGTEKTTDTQYF
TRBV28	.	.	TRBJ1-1	TGTGCCAGCAGGGAAAGGGGCCGCACTGAAGCTTTCTTT	CASRERGRTEAFF
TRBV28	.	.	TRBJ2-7	TGTGCCAGCAGTTTAGGGACAATGCAGTACTTC	CASSLGTMQYF
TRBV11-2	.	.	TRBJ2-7	TGTGCCAGCAGCCCATTAGGTACCCGCTACGAGCAGTACTTC	CASSPLGTRYEQYF
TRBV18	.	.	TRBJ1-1	TGTGCCAGCTCACCCAGGGAAGACACTGAAGCTTTCTTT	CASSPREDTEAFF
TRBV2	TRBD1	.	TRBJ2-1	TGTGCCAGCAGTGAAGCGCGCGGGACAGGGGGCAATGAGCAGTTCTTC	CASSEARGTGGNEQFF
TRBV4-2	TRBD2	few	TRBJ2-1	TGTGCCAGCAGCCAAACTAGCGGGAATCCAGATGAGCAGTTCTTC	CASSQTSGNPDEQFF
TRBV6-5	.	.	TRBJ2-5	TGTGCCAGCAGTTACAGTCCACGGTCGGGGGAAGAGACCCAGTACTTC	CASSYSPRSGEETQYF
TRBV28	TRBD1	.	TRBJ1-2	TGTGCCAGCAGTTCCGGGGACAGGGAAAGCACCTTC	CASSSGDRESTF